The 16 T cell receptor beta chains below all came from one sample that was sequenced in a study of cytomegalovirus exposure and HLA in healthy donors. Both 60 Vbeta primers and 13 Jbeta primers went into the PCR. The method was immunoSEQ multiplex PCR; TCRdb's version includes in-frame clones alone and lacks a portion of them. The repertoire holds 150,000 or so clones, approximately 88% seen once, with around 0.37% in the top ten. What was sequenced was PBMCs. These receptors were obtained from a boy aged 2-15 years in good health and CMV-seronegative.

The rearrangement links TRBV10-3 to TRBJ1-3; D may be TRBD1 (5 bases). The CDR3 is made up of 14 amino acids. In germline, CDR1 is ENHRY, CDR2 SYGVKD. Trimming stripped 9 bases from V and 0 bases from J, with 12 bases between. CDR3 region: CAMQGSSSGNTIYF. The DNA for the CDR3 is TGTGCCATGCAGGGTAGTAGCTCTGGAAACACCATATATTTT.

This chain connects TRBV28 to TRBJ2-7, with D possibly matching TRBD2 (6 bases). Trimming pared 4 bases from V and 3 bases from J, leaving 7 bases between. The germline CDR1 and CDR2 sequences are MDHEN and SYDVKM. The CDR3 length is 12 residues. In DNA, the CDR3 is TGTGCCAGCAGTTCGGACTACTACGAGCAGTACTTC. Its translation: CASSSDYYEQYF.

The chain links TRBV28 to TRBJ1-1, with a tentative D call TRBD1 (5 bases). Trimming removed 5 bases at V and 1 base at J, with 14 bases between. The germline V gene has CDR1 MDHEN and CDR2 SYDVKM. This CDR3 has 15 amino acids. CDR3: CASSATGTENTEAFF. The CDR3 nucleotides read TGTGCCAGCAGTGCCACCGGGACTGAGAACACTGAAGCTTTCTTT.

The sample holds one count of this clone. The chain couples TRBV28 to TRBJ1-2; 8 bases agree with TRBD1. The length of the CDR3 is 14 residues. V lost 6 bases, J lost 4 bases, and 7 bases stayed unmatched. In germline, CDR1 is MDHEN, CDR2 SYDVKM. CDR3 residues: CASRLQGVGYGYTF. The CDR3 coding sequence is TGTGCCAGCAGGTTACAGGGGGTAGGCTATGGCTACACCTTC.

The rearrangement uses TRBV23-1 and TRBJ1-1; TRBD1 is a possible D gene (5 bases). TRBV23-1 is noted as an ORF with a role that remains uncertain. The CDR3 runs to 18 residues. With 2 bases removed from V and 3 bases from J, the gap between germline ends came to 22 bases. DNA for the CDR3: TGCGCCAGCAGTCAACAGGCCTTCCGGAGCAGGGAGGACACTGAAGCTTTCTTT. Translating gives CASSQQAFRSREDTEAFF.

V usage is TRBV5-1 and J usage is TRBJ2-2; the match to TRBD2 covers 9 bases. The CDR3 loop spans 18 amino acids. V dropped 1 base and J dropped 0; count of bases not matched to a gene: 7. Germline V lookup: CDR1 SGHRS, CDR2 YFSETQ. CDR3 coding DNA: TGCGCCAGCAGCTTGTACCTAGCGGGGACATCGAACACCGGGGAGCTGTTTTTT. This sequence encodes CASSLYLAGTSNTGELFF.

The CDR3 nucleotides are TGTGCCAGCAGTGATCGGGTGGGAGGGCTCGGTTACGAGCAGTACTTC. Translating it yields CASSDRVGGLGYEQYF. The rearrangement links TRBV6-1 to TRBJ2-5, with TRBD2 matching over 7 bases. The end of the DNA fits TRBJ2-7 better, so the J call may be wrong. There are 16 residues in the CDR3. Germline V gene sequence: CDR1 MNHNS, CDR2 SASEGT.

This clone was seen a handful of times. The rearrangement joins TRBV5-4 to TRBJ2-2, with D uncertain. Trimming removed 2 bases from V and 2 bases from J, with 7 bases in between. Germline V lookup: CDR1 SGHNT, CDR2 YYREEE (reference sequence). CDR3 length equals 14 residues. CDR3 in DNA: TGTGCCAGCAGCTTATCAGGCAACACCGGGGAGCTGTTTTTT. Translation: CASSLSGNTGELFF. Together with reference TRBV5-4 and TRBJ2-2, the CDR3 gives the full variable domain: ETGVTQSPTHLIKTRGQQVTLRCSSQSGHNTVSWYQQALGQGPQFIFQYYREEENGRGNFPPRFSGLQFPNYSSELNVNALELDDSALYLCASSLSGNTGELFFGEGSRLTVL.

CDR3 coding DNA: TGTGCCAGCAGTGAAGGCGACAGAAGCCATGGCTACACCTTC. This codes for CASSEGDRSHGYTF. V is TRBV2 and J is TRBJ1-2; possibly TRBD1 for D (5 bases). CDR1 is SNHLY, CDR2 FYNNEI, per germline. Deletions cut 1 base from V and 6 bases from J, with 12 bases between. The CDR3 contains 14 residues.

The J gene is TRBJ1-4, the V gene TRBV7-9, with D unresolved. The CDR3 sequence is 17 residues long. CDR1 and CDR2 (germline): SEHNR, FQNEAQ (reference sequence). V was clipped by 2 bases and J by 1 base, with 14 bases between them. CDR3 nucleotide sequence: TGTGCCAGCAGCTTACTTAACGGCGCAGGAACTAATGAAAAACTGTTTTTT. This codes for CASSLLNGAGTNEKLFF.

The chain has TRBV7-6 and TRBJ2-1; D is unresolved. The CDR3 is 17 amino acids. The germline V gene encodes CDR1 SGHVS and CDR2 FNYEAQ. V was shortened by 2 bases and J by 0 bases, with 14 bases between the two germline ends. CDR3 nucleotides: TGTGCCAGCAGCTTATGGTCCACTTTAAGCTCCTACAATGAGCAGTTCTTC. Translated, it gives CASSLWSTLSSYNEQFF.

On this clone: Compared with germline, one end of the junction differs, possibly owing to a read error. CDR3 DNA: TGTGCCAGCAGCTTAGGGTTAGGGACAGCCCCACTTTTT. Translated, it gives CASSLGLGTAPLF. The chain combines TRBV11-2 with TRBJ1-1, with 7 bases fitting TRBD1. The CDR3 spans 13 residues. CDR1 is SGHAT and CDR2 is FQNNGV in the germline V gene.

This sequence joins TRBV27 and TRBJ2-7; weak D call: TRBD2 (5 bases). Germline CDR1 and CDR2: MNHEY and SMNVEV (reference sequence). CDR3 length: 13 amino acids. V was trimmed by 0 bases and J by 5 bases, leaving 8 bases between them. Here the CDR3 DNA reads TGTGCCAGCAGTTTATCGGGGAGTAACGAGCAGTACTTC. It specifies CASSLSGSNEQYF.

The table lists this clone with a count of one. This rearrangement joins TRBV9 to TRBJ2-1, with D perhaps TRBD2 (5 bases). Per germline, CDR1 SGDLS and CDR2 YYNGEE. V gave up 0 bases and J gave up 15 bases, with 13 bases separating them. The CDR3 spans 12 residues. The chain's CDR3 is CASSVVVGDLFF. For the CDR3, the DNA is TGTGCCAGCAGCGTAGTTGTGGGAGATCTGTTCTTC.

This clone has only one observation. The CDR3 loop reads CASSRRAGRGAFF. The CDR3 DNA follows: TGTGCCAGCAGTCGCCGAGCCGGCAGGGGAGCTTTCTTT. V is TRBV6-5 and J is TRBJ1-1; a weak D match, TRBD1 (6 bases). CDR1 is MNHEY, CDR2 SVGAGI, per germline. The V end lost 5 bases, the J end lost 10 bases, and 17 bases lay between the germline ends. The CDR3 has 13 amino acids.

V usage is TRBV9 and J usage is TRBJ2-1; D possibly corresponds to TRBD1 (6 bases). This CDR3 is built from 12 residues. V gave up 3 bases and J gave up 8 bases, with 9 bases separating them. CDR1 and CDR2 from the germline V gene are SGDLS and YYNGEE. CDR3 sequence reads: CASSGTGYEQFF. CDR3 coding DNA: TGTGCCAGCAGCGGAACAGGGTATGAGCAGTTCTTC. Looking up the rest from reference TRBV9 and TRBJ2-1 gives the full variable domain: DSGVTQTPKHLITATGQRVTLRCSPRSGDLSVYWYQQSLDQGLQFLIQYYNGEERAKGNILERFSAQQFPDLHSELNLSSLELGDSALYFCASSGTGYEQFFGPGTRLTVL.